This T cell receptor (beta chain) came from a study of cytomegalovirus exposure and HLA in healthy donors. Broader study findings: Reports described diagnosis of cytomegalovirus status by the classifier as highly specific and sensitive.

This clone showed up just once. Its antigen is unidentified. Primers: 60 Vbeta forward and 13 Jbeta reverse. Assay: immunoSEQ multiplex PCR; the TCRdb copy retains only in-frame clones and omits some. This sample has approximately 100,000 clones, with 60% to 80% found just once. This sequence originates from a man aged 45-65 years in good health and CMV-seropositive. Sequenced sample: PBMCs.

CDR3 sequence (DNA): TGTGCCAGCAGCGTAGTTGGGACTAGCCCCGCCGGGGAGCTGTTTTTT. The encoded protein is CASSVVGTSPAGELFF. V usage is TRBV9 and J usage is TRBJ2-2; TRBD2 matches 9 bases. V gave up 0 bases and J gave up 6 bases; unmatched junction bases: 6. Germline V CDR1 and CDR2: SGDLS, YYNGEE. This CDR3 region has 16 residues.